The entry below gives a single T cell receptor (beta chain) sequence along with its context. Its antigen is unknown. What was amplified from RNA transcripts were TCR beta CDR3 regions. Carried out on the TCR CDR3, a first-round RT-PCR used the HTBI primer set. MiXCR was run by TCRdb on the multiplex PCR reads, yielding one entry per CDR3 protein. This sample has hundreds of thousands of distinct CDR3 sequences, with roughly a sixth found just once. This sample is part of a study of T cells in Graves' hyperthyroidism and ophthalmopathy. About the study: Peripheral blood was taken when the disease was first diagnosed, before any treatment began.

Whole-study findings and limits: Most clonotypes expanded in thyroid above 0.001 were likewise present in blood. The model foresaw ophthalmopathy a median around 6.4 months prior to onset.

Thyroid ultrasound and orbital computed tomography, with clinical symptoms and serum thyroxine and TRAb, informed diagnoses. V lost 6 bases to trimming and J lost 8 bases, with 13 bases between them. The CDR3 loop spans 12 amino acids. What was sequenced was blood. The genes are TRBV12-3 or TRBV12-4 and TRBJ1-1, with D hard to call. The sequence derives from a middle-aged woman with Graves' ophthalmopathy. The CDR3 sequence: CASRTLRYEAFF. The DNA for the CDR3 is TGTGCCAGCAGGACTCTAAGGTACGAAGCTTTCTTT.